This TCR beta chain derives from a study of immune cell composition in non-small cell lung cancer. TCRdb's table, derived via immunoSEQ multiplex PCR, lists solely in-frame clones and lacks some. The table has 4,700 or so clones, less than 85% seen once. Study observations and caveats: Shared sequences between tumour-reactive and dominant in vivo clones were not proven.

About this clone: Its target is unknown.

The CDR3 sequence is 15 residues long. From germline, CDR1 is SGHRS and CDR2 YFSETQ. Trimming at V came to 5 bases and at J to 8 bases, leaving 10 bases not matched to a gene. The V and J genes are TRBV5-1 and TRBJ1-4, with TRBD1 matching over 9 bases. The TCR sequence derives from a human donor with non-small cell lung cancer. Source material: lung tumor tissue. CDR3 nucleotides: TGCGCCAGCAGGTCGCAACAGGGGGCGCTGGAAAAACTGTTTTTT. Amino acids: CASRSQQGALEKLFF.